This T cell receptor (beta chain) was recorded in a study of regulatory T cells in long-lasting Graves disease. Study-wide points: Persistent Graves' patients had lower TCR diversity than newly diagnosed ones.

The CDR3 has 14 amino acids. Germline V gene lookup returns CDR1 MDHEN and CDR2 SYDVKM. Trimming took off 4 bases at V and 4 bases at J, with 14 bases between the two ends. CDR3-region Arm-PCR and iRepertoire HTBI primers produced the TCR beta libraries. MiXCR was run by TCRdb on the multiplex PCR reads, yielding one entry per CDR3 protein. The table lists more than 350,000 distinct CDR3 sequences, 21% of them singletons, with roughly an eighth in the top ten. The table lists this clonotype with many counts. The antigen is not known. Time point indicated: persistent/refractory GD, antithyroid drugs over 5 years with positive TRAb. Construction of the TCR library relied on RNA isolated from PBMCs. Enrollment of patients was through an endocrinology department in Xi'an, China.

This chain links TRBV28 with TRBJ2-7; no reliable D call. This specimen was peripheral blood mononuclear cells (PBMCs), taken when the disease was refractory, from a patient treated with antithyroid drugs. This clonotype originated in a female donor with Graves disease. The CDR3 DNA follows: TGTGCCAGCAGTTCACCAAGACTCGCGTACGAGCAGTACTTC. The encoded protein is CASSSPRLAYEQYF. Full variable domain (remainder filled in from reference TRBV28 and TRBJ2-7): DVKVTQSSRYLVKRTGEKVFLECVQDMDHENMFWYRQDPGLGLRLIYFSYDVKMKEKGDIPEGYSVSREKKERFSLILESASTNQTSMYLCASSSPRLAYEQYFGPGTRLTVT.